This entry lists 5 T cell receptor beta chains sequenced from one sample in a study of T cell repertoires in cytomegalovirus infection. Each CDR3 protein gets one entry after TCRdb re-called the reads with MiXCR. Of about 530,000 distinct CDR3 sequences listed, around 27% were seen once; the top ten hold about 13%. The sequenced sample was PBMCs. The receptor set was obtained from a human donor in good health (CMV status not recorded). Some clones in this sample may be carry-over from other donors' samples.

This clonotype was seen a few times. V and J are TRBV29-1 and TRBJ1-5; no reliable D call. CDR3 length equals 14 residues. Trimming took 6 bases from V and 7 from J, leaving 19 bases between them. Germline CDR1 SQVTM, CDR2 ANQGSEA. CDR3 in amino acids: CSVETQSANQPQHF. The CDR3 nucleotides are TGCAGCGTGGAGACACAATCCGCCAACCAGCCCCAGCATTTT.

The chain joins TRBV19 to TRBJ2-5, with TRBD1 as a possible D gene (6 bases). CDR1 LNHDA and CDR2 SQIVND come from the germline V gene (reference sequence). V was clipped by 5 bases and J by 2 bases, with 9 bases between them. The CDR3 is 13 amino acids. The CDR3 protein is CASSADRQETQYF. In nucleotides, the CDR3 is TGTGCCAGTAGTGCGGACAGACAAGAGACCCAGTACTTC.

The chain carries TRBV20-1 and TRBJ2-1; 7 positions match TRBD2. V lost 3 bases, J lost 6 bases, and 14 bases stayed unmatched. There are 16 residues in the CDR3. The germline V gene encodes CDR1 DFQATT and CDR2 SNEGSKA (reference sequence). This CDR3 is CSARTLGRGSLNEQFF. CDR3 nucleotide sequence: TGCAGTGCTAGGACCCTCGGACGCGGGAGCCTCAATGAGCAGTTCTTC.

This clonotype was observed a handful of times. The chain links TRBV3-1 to TRBJ2-2; 9 positions agree with TRBD2. This CDR3 region has 18 residues. Germline V gene data show CDR1 as LGHDT and CDR2 as YNNKEL (reference sequence). V lost 1 base and J lost 2; bases outside the gene matches: 8. The CDR3 coding sequence is TGTGCCAGCAGCCAAGGGGCTAGCGGGGTAGATAACACCGGGGAGCTGTTTTTT. This codes for CASSQGASGVDNTGELFF.

V usage is TRBV6-5 and J usage is TRBJ2-5, with TRBD2 as a possible D gene (5 bases). CDR1 is MNHEY and CDR2 is SVGAGI in the germline V gene. Trimming cost V 0 bases and J 4 bases, with 15 bases left between them. The CDR3 covers 16 residues. CDR3 nucleotides: TGTGCCAGCAGTTACTCGAGAGCGGAGTCTGGAGAGACCCAGTACTTC. As protein: CASSYSRAESGETQYF.